Listed here are 12 T cell receptor beta chains from one sample, sequenced in a study of T-cell memory formation after mild COVID-19. One entry per CDR3 protein, called by TCRdb with MiXCR from the 5' RACE reads. Here the sample spans 100,000 to 150,000 distinct CDR3 sequences, about 17% being singletons. Sequencing input: PBMCs or a T cell subset sorted from them (not recorded which). The receptors come from a man aged 18 to 30 who had mild COVID-19 (a few samples of this study predate the infection). Cell type and time point are not known.

The rearrangement uses TRBV7-2 and TRBJ2-7; 8 bases are a match to TRBD2. Losses at the gene ends were 1 base for V and 4 bases for J; bases not matched to a gene: 3. The CDR3 is 14 residues long. The germline V gene encodes CDR1 SGHTA and CDR2 FQGNSA. The CDR3 spells CASSLGSGAYEQYV. Written as DNA, the CDR3 is TGTGCCAGCAGCTTAGGTAGCGGGGCGTACGAGCAGTACGTC.

The CDR3 spells CASSPGRANEKLFF. CDR3 coding DNA: TGCGCCAGCAGCCCAGGGAGGGCTAATGAAAAACTGTTTTTT. This chain links TRBV5-1 with TRBJ1-4; D is possibly TRBD1 (5 bases). The CDR3 covers 14 residues. The V end lost 4 bases, the J end lost 3 bases, and 10 bases lay between the germline ends. CDR1 and CDR2 (germline): SGHRS, YFSETQ.

This clonotype was seen many times. The genes are TRBV7-9 and TRBJ2-3; 7 nucleotides align to TRBD1. From germline, CDR1 is SEHNR and CDR2 FQNEAQ (reference sequence). The CDR3 has 17 residues. V was pared by 4 bases and J by 1 base, with 11 bases of the junction left unmatched. The CDR3, as DNA: TGTGCCAGCAGCTCGAGGACAGGAAAGATTCGCACAGATACGCAGTATTTT. Its protein is CASSSRTGKIRTDTQYF.

This clonotype was detected only a few times. The chain combines TRBV2 with TRBJ2-5; 7 positions match TRBD1. Germline V gene data show CDR1 as SNHLY and CDR2 as FYNNEI. V shed 7 bases and J 4 bases; nucleotides not matched to a gene: 6. The CDR3 sequence is 13 residues long. The CDR3 protein is CASMRGGGETQYF. The CDR3 DNA reads TGTGCCAGCATGAGAGGGGGCGGAGAGACCCAGTACTTC. Filled out from reference TRBV2 and TRBJ2-5, the complete variable domain reads EPEVTQTPSHQVTQMGQEVILRCVPISNHLYFYWYRQILGQKVEFLVSFYNNEISEKSEIFDDQFSVERPDGSNFTLKIRSTKLEDSAMYFCASMRGGGETQYFGPGTRLLVL.

This clonotype was counted ten times or more. The rearrangement links TRBV20-1 to TRBJ2-7, with D unresolved. This CDR3 region has 11 residues. CDR1 is DFQATT and CDR2 is SNEGSKA in the germline V gene (reference sequence). Trimming cost V 6 bases and J 3 bases, with 9 bases left between them. CDR3 sequence: CSAGSDYEQYV. The CDR3 nucleotides read TGCAGTGCCGGATCGGACTACGAGCAGTACGTC.

This clonotype has just a few counts. The chain carries TRBV4-1 and TRBJ1-1; tentative D call: TRBD1 (5 bases). The CDR3 is 17 residues long. Trimming removed 0 bases at V and 0 bases at J, with 14 bases between. Germline CDR1 and CDR2: MGHRA and YSYEKL. CDR3 nucleotides: TGCGCCAGCAGCCAAGATCGAGGGGCGGCCATGAACACTGAAGCTTTCTTT. It encodes CASSQDRGAAMNTEAFF.

The chain is built from TRBV12-3 or TRBV12-4 and TRBJ2-5; the D call may be TRBD1 or TRBD2 (6 bases each). Trimming removed 5 bases from V and 4 bases from J, with 17 bases in between. The CDR3 extends over 15 amino acids. The CDR3 nucleotides are TGTGCCAGCAGTGCCATGGGGGGCGGTGGAGAGACCCAGTACTTC. The encoded protein is CASSAMGGGGETQYF.

The CDR3 spells CAISDHVLGAGANVLTF. Written as DNA, the CDR3 is TGTGCCATCAGTGATCATGTACTGGGAGCTGGGGCCAACGTCCTGACTTTC. The chain joins TRBV10-3 to TRBJ2-6; maybe TRBD2 (5 bases). Germline CDR1 and CDR2: ENHRY and SYGVKD. Trimming took off 3 bases at V and 2 bases at J, with 14 bases between the two ends. This CDR3 is built from 17 residues.

CDR3 DNA sequence: TGTGCCAGCAGATCGGATCCCAGCAACTACGAGCAGTACTTC. Its protein is CASRSDPSNYEQYF. The rearrangement joins TRBV7-2 to TRBJ2-7; D ambiguous. Deletions cut 6 bases from V and 3 bases from J, with 15 bases between. The CDR3 is 14 residues long. Germline V CDR1 and CDR2: SGHTA, FQGNSA.

V is TRBV7-9 and J is TRBJ1-1, with D maybe TRBD1 (5 bases). Germline assignment: CDR1 SEHNR and CDR2 FQNEAQ (reference sequence). The CDR3 covers 15 residues. The V end lost 7 bases, the J end lost 1 base, and 16 bases lay between the germline ends. The CDR3 sequence: CASNFGMGENTEAFF. CDR3 coding DNA: TGTGCCAGCAACTTCGGAATGGGGGAGAACACTGAAGCTTTCTTT. The variable domain in full, with the rest retrieved from reference TRBV7-9 and TRBJ1-1, is DTGVSQNPRHKITKRGQNVTFRCDPISEHNRLYWYRQTLGQGPEFLTYFQNEAQLEKSRLLSDRFSAERPKGSFSTLEIQRTEQGDSAMYLCASNFGMGENTEAFFGQGTRLTVV.

This clonotype was seen repeatedly, ten times or more. The V and J genes are TRBV7-2 and TRBJ2-1; 8 positions match TRBD2. Per the germline V gene, CDR1 is SGHTA and CDR2 is FQGNSA. The CDR3 spans 15 residues. Germline trimming cut 5 bases from V and 0 bases from J; bases unmatched to any gene: 3. The CDR3: CASSAAGDSYNEQFF. Written as DNA, the CDR3 is TGTGCCAGCAGCGCAGCGGGAGACTCCTACAATGAGCAGTTCTTC.

The CDR3 sequence is CSAREGQRNEQFF. CDR3 nucleotide sequence: TGCAGTGCTAGAGAGGGACAGAGAAATGAGCAGTTCTTC. This chain joins TRBV20-1 and TRBJ2-1, with 7 nucleotides matching TRBD1. This CDR3 contains 13 residues. V lost 0 bases, J lost 7 bases, and 3 bases stayed unmatched. Germline loops: CDR1 DFQATT, CDR2 SNEGSKA (reference sequence).